Described below is a single T cell receptor (beta chain) sequence and its context. Its target is not known. This specimen comes from a study of T cell clones after liver transplantation. At the level of the study: Post-transplant blood was tracked for graft-donor-reactive T cell clones identified in a pre-transplant mixed lymphocyte reaction. General study findings and limits: Post-transplant, graft-donor-reactive CD4 TCRbeta sequences in blood dropped significantly in most of the 8 subjects.

The CDR3 sequence is 21 residues long. CDR1 and CDR2 from the germline V gene are LNHNV and YYDKDF (reference sequence). The V end was cut by 3 bases, the J end by 4 bases, with 30 bases between. CD3+CD4+ and CD3+CD8+ cells were FACS-sorted from thawed unstimulated PBMCs. The assay was immunoSEQ multiplex PCR, and TCRdb's table has in-frame clones only and misses some. The sample has roughly 62,000 clones, 70% to 80% seen once; the top ten hold roughly 2.8%. This receptor was identified in a human patient who received a liver transplant. Some T cells may be transferred from the graft donor. The sample was CD4+ T cells from blood, taken at the approximately 16-month timepoint. This chain joins TRBV15 and TRBJ1-4, with D unclear. The CDR3 DNA is TGTGCCACCAGCAGTGTATCAAGGCAGTCGATCATCCATCCATTTAATGAAAAACTGTTTTTT. Translated: CATSSVSRQSIIHPFNEKLFF.